A single sample is the source of the 21 T cell receptor beta chains below, sequenced in a study of cytomegalovirus exposure and HLA in healthy donors. PCR employed 60 Vbeta and 13 Jbeta primers. Produced via immunoSEQ multiplex PCR; TCRdb's table is partial and in-frame only. This sample has around 120,000 clones, with roughly three quarters found just once. Sequenced: PBMCs. These TCRs come from a woman between 40 and 50 years old in good health and CMV-seronegative.

This clone came up a few times. V is TRBV19 and J is TRBJ2-7; 7 bases are a match to TRBD1. The CDR3 sequence is 12 residues long. V dropped 9 bases and J dropped 4; count of bases not matched to a gene: 6. Per germline, CDR1 LNHDA and CDR2 SQIVND (reference sequence). Here the CDR3 DNA reads TGTGCCAGCGCAACAGGGGAATACGAGCAGTACTTC. The encoded protein is CASATGEYEQYF.

This clone appeared once. The chain links TRBV28 to TRBJ2-3; 10 nucleotides line up with TRBD1. The CDR3 contains 14 residues. Germline loops: CDR1 MDHEN, CDR2 SYDVKM. With 7 bases clipped from V and 5 bases from J, the junction kept 6 bases outside the gene matches. As DNA, the CDR3 is TGTGCCAGCAAGACAGGGGGCTCTATAGATACGCAGTATTTT. Residues: CASKTGGSIDTQYF.

This clone came up a few times. The genes are TRBV18 and TRBJ2-7, with 8 positions matching TRBD1. CDR1 KGHSH and CDR2 LQKENI come from the germline V gene. This CDR3 has 14 residues. V gave up 0 bases and J gave up 6 bases; unmatched junction bases: 4. CDR3 sequence: CASSPPGQVGEQYF. For the CDR3, the DNA is TGTGCCAGCTCACCACCGGGACAGGTCGGCGAGCAGTACTTC.

The chain links TRBV28 to TRBJ1-1, with D hard to call. CDR3 length: 11 amino acids. CDR1 is MDHEN and CDR2 is SYDVKM in the germline V gene. Trimming took off 11 bases at V and 1 base at J, with 8 bases between the two ends. The CDR3 nucleotides are TGTGCCGCATCACAGAACACTGAAGCTTTCTTT. Amino acids: CAASQNTEAFF.

J is TRBJ1-2 and V is TRBV19; maybe TRBD1 (5 bases). Trimming left V 5 bases short and J 3 bases short, with 7 bases between. The CDR3 sequence is 12 residues long. The germline V gene has CDR1 LNHDA and CDR2 SQIVND (reference sequence). The CDR3 is CASSRRDYGYTF. The CDR3 nucleotides are TGTGCCAGTAGTCGCAGGGACTATGGCTACACCTTC.

The rearrangement links TRBV6-5 to TRBJ1-2; TRBD1 might be the D (6 bases). Trimming took 5 bases from V and 4 from J, leaving 11 bases between them. CDR3 length equals 13 residues. The germline V gene has CDR1 MNHEY and CDR2 SVGAGI. The CDR3 here is CASSSDRSYGYTF. The CDR3 coding sequence is TGTGCCAGCAGTAGCGACAGGAGCTATGGCTACACCTTC.

A word on this clone: This CDR3 is also generated by other DNA sequences in the sample. The V and J genes are TRBV9 and TRBJ1-4, with TRBD1 identical over 7 bases. From germline, CDR1 is SGDLS and CDR2 YYNGEE. Unmatched junction bases numbered 6, after V lost 3 bases and J lost 7 bases. This CDR3 has 14 amino acids. The CDR3 loop is CASSAGGFGEKLFF. The CDR3 DNA reads TGTGCCAGCAGCGCAGGGGGATTCGGTGAAAAACTGTTTTTT.

The chain carries TRBV27 and TRBJ1-3; TRBD1 is a possible D gene (6 bases). The V end lost 8 bases, the J end lost 0 bases, and 11 bases lay between the germline ends. Germline values: CDR1 MNHEY, CDR2 SMNVEV (reference sequence). The length of the CDR3 is 14 residues. The chain's CDR3 is CASSPGVSGNTIYF. The DNA of the CDR3 is TGTGCCAGCTCACCAGGGGTCTCTGGAAACACCATATATTTT.

This chain links TRBV19 with TRBJ2-1; 8 nucleotides align to TRBD2. The germline V gene has CDR1 LNHDA and CDR2 SQIVND (reference sequence). The trim removed 3 bases at V and 6 bases at J, leaving 4 bases unmatched. CDR3 size: 14 residues. The CDR3 reads CASSILTSGNEQFF. The CDR3 nucleotides read TGTGCCAGTAGTATCTTAACTAGCGGCAATGAGCAGTTCTTC. Full variable domain (missing parts from reference TRBV19 and TRBJ2-1): DGGITQSPKYLFRKEGQNVTLSCEQNLNHDAMYWYRQDPGQGLRLIYYSQIVNDFQKGDIAEGYSVSREKKESFPLTVTSAQKNPTAFYLCASSILTSGNEQFFGPGTRLTVL.

J is TRBJ2-2 and V is TRBV19; the match to TRBD2 covers 8 bases. The CDR3 length is 14 residues. V trimming: 6 bases; J trimming: 3 bases; junction bases outside the gene matches: 3. The germline V gene encodes CDR1 LNHDA and CDR2 SQIVND (reference sequence). The CDR3 loop reads CASRSGGYTGELFF. The CDR3 nucleotides are TGTGCCAGTAGGAGCGGGGGTTACACCGGGGAGCTGTTTTTT.

The rearrangement joins TRBV6-1 to TRBJ2-7; D ambiguous. The V gene's germline CDR1 is MNHNS and CDR2 SASEGT. Trimming removed 5 bases at V and 4 bases at J, with 6 bases between. This CDR3 is built from 11 residues. CDR3: CASSLPYEQYF. The DNA for the CDR3 is TGTGCCAGCAGTCTACCATACGAGCAGTACTTC.

The CDR3 protein is CASSYKQGLNTEAFF. The DNA for the CDR3 is TGTGCCAGCAGCTACAAACAGGGACTGAACACTGAAGCTTTCTTT. The chain combines TRBV5-4 with TRBJ1-1, with D possibly matching TRBD1 (6 bases). There are 15 residues in the CDR3. The V gene's germline CDR1 is SGHNT and CDR2 YYREEE (reference sequence). The V and J ends lost 3 bases and 0 bases respectively, with 12 bases between them.

The table lists this clone with a few counts. The V call is TRBV7-7, the J call TRBJ2-7; TRBD2 matches 7 bases. Germline loops: CDR1 SSHAT, CDR2 FNYEAQ (reference sequence). The CDR3 sequence is 13 residues long. Trimming cost V 6 bases and J 7 bases; bases outside gene matches: 9. The CDR3 loop is CASSPGRSYEQYF. The CDR3, as DNA: TGTGCCAGCAGTCCCGGGAGGTCGTATGAGCAGTACTTC.

This chain links TRBV7-9 with TRBJ2-7; 7 nucleotides line up with TRBD1. V lost 5 bases to trimming and J lost 5 bases; unmatched junction nucleotides: 12. There are 15 residues in the CDR3. Germline values: CDR1 SEHNR, CDR2 FQNEAQ (reference sequence). CDR3 sequence: CASSLPGQFLHEQYF. In DNA, the CDR3 is TGTGCCAGCAGCCTTCCGGGACAGTTCCTCCACGAGCAGTACTTC. Variable domain in full (rest from reference TRBV7-9 and TRBJ2-7): DTGVSQNPRHKITKRGQNVTFRCDPISEHNRLYWYRQTLGQGPEFLTYFQNEAQLEKSRLLSDRFSAERPKGSFSTLEIQRTEQGDSAMYLCASSLPGQFLHEQYFGPGTRLTVT.

The chain couples TRBV28 to TRBJ2-5; D possibly corresponds to TRBD1 (5 bases). The length of the CDR3 is 14 residues. The germline V gene encodes CDR1 MDHEN and CDR2 SYDVKM. With 5 bases removed from V and 1 base from J, the gap between germline ends came to 11 bases. The CDR3: CASSPWGTQETQYF. CDR3 nucleotides: TGTGCCAGCAGTCCTTGGGGCACCCAAGAGACCCAGTACTTC.

This chain links TRBV25-1 with TRBJ2-1; D is uncertain. V shed 1 base and J shed 10 bases, with 11 bases lying between them. The CDR3 is 13 residues long. Germline CDR1 MGHDK, CDR2 SYGVNS. The DNA of the CDR3 is TGTGCCAGCAGTGAATTAACCAGTACAGAGCAGTTCTTC. Its protein is CASSELTSTEQFF.

This chain uses TRBV28 with TRBJ2-4, with 14 positions matching TRBD2. This CDR3 spans 17 amino acids. CDR1 is MDHEN, CDR2 SYDVKM, per germline. V shed 6 bases, J shed 7 bases, and the junction held 11 bases outside the gene matches. The CDR3 DNA reads as TGTGCCAGCAGCCGAAGACTAGCGGGAGGGCTCCTGAACATTCAGTACTTC. It encodes CASSRRLAGGLLNIQYF. The whole variable domain, filled in from reference TRBV28 and TRBJ2-4, reads DVKVTQSSRYLVKRTGEKVFLECVQDMDHENMFWYRQDPGLGLRLIYFSYDVKMKEKGDIPEGYSVSREKKERFSLILESASTNQTSMYLCASSRRLAGGLLNIQYFGAGTRLSVL.

The chain couples TRBV28 to TRBJ2-1; 8 bases line up with TRBD1. Germline-derived CDR1 and CDR2 are MDHEN and SYDVKM. With 8 bases clipped from V and 7 bases from J, the junction kept 10 bases outside the gene matches. The CDR3 is made up of 14 amino acids. CDR3 sequence (DNA): TGTGCCAGCGACAGGACAGGGAGGCGTAATGAGCAGTTCTTC. This gives the protein CASDRTGRRNEQFF.

The chain combines TRBV6-6 with TRBJ2-7, with 10 bases identical to TRBD2. The CDR3 runs to 15 residues. V was clipped by 2 bases and J by 6 bases; unmatched bases: 7. The germline gives CDR1 MNHNY, CDR2 SVGAGI (reference sequence). The CDR3 DNA sequence: TGTGCCAGCAGTTACCCTAGCGGGGGTCTTCTCGAGCAGTACTTC. It specifies CASSYPSGGLLEQYF.

This clone has only a few counts. The rearrangement joins TRBV28 to TRBJ1-2, with 11 bases matching TRBD1. Per the germline V gene, CDR1 is MDHEN and CDR2 is SYDVKM. The CDR3 is 14 residues long. V lost 5 bases to trimming and J lost 4 bases; unmatched junction nucleotides: 3. The DNA for the CDR3 is TGTGCCAGCAGTCCAGGACAGGGGGCCTATGGCTACACCTTC. It is translated as CASSPGQGAYGYTF.

The sample holds a few counts of this clone. This chain connects TRBV28 to TRBJ2-4; TRBD1 matches at 8 bases. V gave up 4 bases and J gave up 0 bases; unmatched junction bases: 14. This CDR3 region has 19 residues. Germline assignment: CDR1 MDHEN and CDR2 SYDVKM. Here the CDR3 reads CASSSWTGPEGIAKNIQYF. The CDR3 bases are TGTGCCAGCAGTTCCTGGACAGGGCCAGAGGGTATAGCCAAAAACATTCAGTACTTC.